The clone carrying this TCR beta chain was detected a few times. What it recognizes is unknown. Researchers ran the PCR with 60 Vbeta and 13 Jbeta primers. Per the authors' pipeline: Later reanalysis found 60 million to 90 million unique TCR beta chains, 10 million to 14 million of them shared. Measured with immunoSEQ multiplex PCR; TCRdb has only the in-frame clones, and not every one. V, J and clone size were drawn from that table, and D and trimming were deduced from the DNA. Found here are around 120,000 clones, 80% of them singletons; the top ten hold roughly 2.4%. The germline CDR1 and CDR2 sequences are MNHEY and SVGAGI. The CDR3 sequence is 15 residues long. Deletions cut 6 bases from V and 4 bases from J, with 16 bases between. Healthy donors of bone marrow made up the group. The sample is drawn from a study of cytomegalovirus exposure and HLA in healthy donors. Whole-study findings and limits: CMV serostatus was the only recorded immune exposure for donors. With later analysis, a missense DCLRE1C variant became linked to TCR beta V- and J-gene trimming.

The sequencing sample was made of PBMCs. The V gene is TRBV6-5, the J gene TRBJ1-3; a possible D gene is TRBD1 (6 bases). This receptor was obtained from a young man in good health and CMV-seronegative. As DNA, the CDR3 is TGTGCCAGCAGCCCATCAGGGGTAGGAGGAAACACCATATATTTT. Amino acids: CASSPSGVGGNTIYF.